The clone carrying this TCR beta chain was observed at least ten times. What it recognizes is unknown. The data are from a study of shared clonotypes between healthy human individuals. Study processing details: Sequence data from immunoSEQ were junction-only and lacked quality scores; consequently, filtering differed. TCRdb's table, derived via immunoSEQ multiplex PCR, lists solely in-frame clones and lacks some. That table is the source of V, J and clone size, and D and trimming were worked out from the DNA. The sample records hundreds of thousands of clones, around three quarters being singletons. Study outcomes and limitations: Represented diversity, genetic and exposure-history alike, was limited by few donors.

The donors were all Caucasian adults (living in Nashville, Tennessee). Sequencing input: PBMCs. The origin of this receptor is a woman aged 40 to 49 in good health. Some clones in this sample may be carry-over from other donors' samples.

The CDR3 bases are TGCAGCGTAGCCCCGGGACTAGCGGGGTCCTACGAGCAGTACTTC. Its protein product is CSVAPGLAGSYEQYF. The chain is built from TRBV29-1 and TRBJ2-7, with TRBD2 matching 13 bases. Trimming took 6 bases from V and 1 from J; bases not matched to a gene: 6. Per the germline V gene, CDR1 is SQVTM and CDR2 is ANQGSEA. The CDR3 sequence is 15 residues long.